Listed below are T cell receptor beta chains from one sample, sequenced in a study of OX40 agonist ivuxolimab in advanced cancers. Assay: immunoSEQ multiplex PCR; the TCRdb copy retains only in-frame clones and omits some. This table has some 130,000 clones, more than 80% appearing once. The material sequenced was CD4+ or CD8+ T cells sorted from blood, taken in a trial of the OX40 agonist ivuxolimab. Source of these receptors: an adult with an advanced solid tumor such as melanoma, head and neck, liver or kidney cancer. Both conserved end residues are part of each CDR3. The D gene is left open where the match is weak. Clone size is stated in some rows and not others, as once, few, many or a class when expanded.

v_gene: TRBV5-4; j_gene: TRBJ1-2; d_gene: NA; abundance: NA; CDR3aa: CASSFSRTYGYTF; CDR3nt: TGTGCCAGCAGCTTTAGCAGGACTTATGGCTACACCTTC
v_gene: TRBV4-2; j_gene: TRBJ1-2; d_gene: NA; abundance: NA; CDR3aa: CASSPAWTPLKSYGYTF; CDR3nt: TGTGCCAGCAGCCCCGCCTGGACACCACTCAAGAGTTATGGCTACACCTTC
v_gene: TRBV6-5; j_gene: TRBJ2-1; d_gene: NA; abundance: NA; CDR3aa: CASSFSGGGSGEEQFF; CDR3nt: TGTGCCAGCAGTTTCTCGGGTGGGGGCTCGGGGGAGGAGCAGTTCTTC
v_gene: TRBV5-1; j_gene: TRBJ1-1; d_gene: NA; abundance: NA; CDR3aa: CASSLDRHTEAFF; CDR3nt: TGCGCCAGCAGCTTAGACAGACACACTGAAGCTTTCTTT
v_gene: TRBV15; j_gene: TRBJ2-5; d_gene: NA; abundance: NA; CDR3aa: CATGNGQTQETQYF; CDR3nt: TGTGCCACCGGTAACGGGCAGACCCAAGAGACCCAGTACTTC
v_gene: TRBV19; j_gene: TRBJ1-2; d_gene: TRBD1; abundance: NA; CDR3aa: CASNPTGNYGYTF; CDR3nt: TGTGCCAGCAATCCGACAGGGAACTATGGCTACACCTTC
v_gene: TRBV5-6; j_gene: TRBJ1-5; d_gene: TRBD1; abundance: NA; CDR3aa: CASSLGTGASGGQPQHF; CDR3nt: TGTGCCAGCAGCTTGGGGACAGGGGCCTCGGGAGGCCAGCCCCAGCATTTT
v_gene: TRBV7-6; j_gene: TRBJ2-5; d_gene: NA; abundance: NA; CDR3aa: CASSLGALGGGRETQYF; CDR3nt: TGTGCCAGCAGCTTAGGAGCTTTGGGAGGGGGAAGAGAGACCCAGTACTTC
v_gene: TRBV7-2; j_gene: TRBJ2-3; d_gene: NA; abundance: NA; CDR3aa: CASSSHGPGMTDTQYF; CDR3nt: TGTGCCAGCAGCTCCCACGGGCCAGGTATGACAGATACGCAGTATTTT
v_gene: TRBV7-2; j_gene: TRBJ1-1; d_gene: NA; abundance: NA; CDR3aa: CASSLGPSNTEAFF; CDR3nt: TGTGCCAGCAGCTTAGGGCCCTCGAACACTGAAGCTTTCTTT
v_gene: TRBV7-9; j_gene: TRBJ1-4; d_gene: NA; abundance: few; CDR3aa: CASSPNSEKLFF; CDR3nt: TGTGCCAGCAGCCCAAACAGTGAAAAACTGTTTTTT
v_gene: TRBV5-1; j_gene: TRBJ2-7; d_gene: TRBD1; abundance: NA; CDR3aa: CASSRQGRDEQYF; CDR3nt: TGCGCCAGCAGCCGACAGGGGCGGGACGAGCAGTACTTC
v_gene: TRBV7-2; j_gene: TRBJ1-3; d_gene: TRBD1; abundance: once; CDR3aa: CASSKGTGFVSGNTIYF; CDR3nt: TGTGCCAGCAGCAAGGGGACAGGGTTCGTCTCTGGAAACACCATATATTTT
v_gene: TRBV10-1; j_gene: TRBJ2-7; d_gene: NA; abundance: few; CDR3aa: CASSAGDSYEQYF; CDR3nt: TGCGCCAGCAGTGCGGGGGATTCCTACGAGCAGTACTTC
v_gene: TRBV6-5; j_gene: TRBJ2-7; d_gene: NA; abundance: NA; CDR3aa: CASTHRGYEQYF; CDR3nt: TGTGCCAGCACCCACCGGGGATACGAGCAGTACTTC
v_gene: TRBV19; j_gene: TRBJ2-1; d_gene: TRBD1; abundance: NA; CDR3aa: CASSIGTGANEQFF; CDR3nt: TGTGCCAGTAGTATAGGGACAGGAGCCAATGAGCAGTTCTTC
v_gene: TRBV6-6; j_gene: TRBJ2-2; d_gene: NA; abundance: few; CDR3aa: CASRTQGPNTGELFF; CDR3nt: TGTGCCAGCAGGACACAGGGCCCGAACACCGGGGAGCTGTTTTTT
v_gene: TRBV6-5; j_gene: TRBJ2-1; d_gene: TRBD1; abundance: NA; CDR3aa: CASSRDRGLNEQFF; CDR3nt: TGTGCCAGCAGCAGGGACAGGGGATTAAATGAGCAGTTCTTC
v_gene: TRBV7-9; j_gene: TRBJ1-2; d_gene: TRBD1; abundance: NA; CDR3aa: CASSLRTGYGYTF; CDR3nt: TGTGCCAGCAGCCTTAGGACAGGCTATGGCTACACCTTC
v_gene: TRBV7-2; j_gene: TRBJ1-3; d_gene: NA; abundance: NA; CDR3aa: CASSLVGTGSGNTIYF; CDR3nt: TGTGCCAGCAGCTTAGTTGGGACCGGGAGTGGAAACACCATATATTTT
v_gene: TRBV15; j_gene: TRBJ2-2; d_gene: NA; abundance: NA; CDR3aa: CATSRDLGETGELFF; CDR3nt: TGTGCCACCAGCAGAGATCTCGGGGAAACCGGGGAGCTGTTTTTT
v_gene: TRBV9; j_gene: TRBJ1-6; d_gene: NA; abundance: NA; CDR3aa: CASSVVPGYNSPLHF; CDR3nt: TGTGCCAGCAGCGTAGTTCCCGGGTATAATTCACCCCTCCACTTT
v_gene: TRBV7-8; j_gene: TRBJ1-1; d_gene: TRBD1; abundance: NA; CDR3aa: CASSPQGGTEAFF; CDR3nt: TGTGCCAGCAGCCCGCAGGGGGGCACTGAAGCTTTCTTT
v_gene: TRBV18; j_gene: TRBJ2-3; d_gene: NA; abundance: NA; CDR3aa: CASSTWNTDTQYF; CDR3nt: TGTGCCAGCTCTACGTGGAACACAGATACGCAGTATTTT
v_gene: TRBV7-9; j_gene: TRBJ2-5; d_gene: NA; abundance: few; CDR3aa: CASSPASRETQYF; CDR3nt: TGTGCCAGCTCACCGGCTAGTCGAGAGACCCAGTACTTC
v_gene: TRBV4-3; j_gene: TRBJ1-1; d_gene: NA; abundance: NA; CDR3aa: CASSQDRESYTEAFF; CDR3nt: TGCGCCAGCAGCCAAGATAGGGAGTCTTACACTGAAGCTTTCTTT
v_gene: TRBV7-2; j_gene: TRBJ2-7; d_gene: NA; abundance: NA; CDR3aa: CASSASPTQGLNSYEQYF; CDR3nt: TGTGCCAGCAGCGCCAGCCCCACACAAGGACTCAATTCCTACGAGCAGTACTTC
v_gene: TRBV5-4; j_gene: TRBJ1-5; d_gene: NA; abundance: NA; CDR3aa: CASSLDKENHQPQHF; CDR3nt: TGTGCCAGCAGCTTGGATAAGGAAAACCATCAGCCCCAGCATTTT
v_gene: TRBV6-5; j_gene: TRBJ2-7; d_gene: NA; abundance: NA; CDR3aa: CASSYTGTLYEQYF; CDR3nt: TGTGCCAGCAGTTATACGGGGACTCTATACGAGCAGTACTTC
v_gene: TRBV7-2; j_gene: TRBJ2-7; d_gene: NA; abundance: NA; CDR3aa: CASSLYRVGEQYF; CDR3nt: TGTGCCAGCAGCCTGTACAGGGTCGGCGAGCAGTACTTC
v_gene: TRBV30; j_gene: TRBJ2-1; d_gene: TRBD1; abundance: NA; CDR3aa: CAWRTGAATAYNEQFF; CDR3nt: TGTGCCTGGAGGACAGGGGCCGCGACCGCCTACAATGAGCAGTTCTTC
v_gene: TRBV6-5; j_gene: TRBJ2-7; d_gene: NA; abundance: NA; CDR3aa: CASSYRGEQYF; CDR3nt: TGTGCCAGCAGTTACCGCGGGGAGCAGTACTTC
v_gene: TRBV30; j_gene: TRBJ2-5; d_gene: NA; abundance: NA; CDR3aa: CAWSGGVEETQYF; CDR3nt: TGTGCCTGGAGTGGTGGCGTTGAAGAGACCCAGTACTTC
v_gene: TRBV27; j_gene: TRBJ1-5; d_gene: TRBD1; abundance: few; CDR3aa: CASRPTGGIDQPQHF; CDR3nt: TGTGCCAGCAGACCAACAGGGGGCATAGATCAGCCCCAGCATTTT
v_gene: TRBV7-8; j_gene: TRBJ1-4; d_gene: NA; abundance: NA; CDR3aa: CASSLTRQRRNEKLFF; CDR3nt: TGTGCCAGCAGCTTAACACGACAGCGAAGGAATGAAAAACTGTTTTTT
v_gene: TRBV7-2; j_gene: TRBJ1-6; d_gene: NA; abundance: NA; CDR3aa: CASSLQENSPLHF; CDR3nt: TGTGCCAGCAGCTTACAGGAAAATTCACCCCTCCACTTT
v_gene: TRBV4-1; j_gene: TRBJ2-3; d_gene: NA; abundance: NA; CDR3aa: CASSQRQRSTDTQYF; CDR3nt: TGCGCCAGCAGCCAGAGGCAGCGGAGCACAGATACGCAGTATTTT
v_gene: TRBV2; j_gene: TRBJ1-5; d_gene: NA; abundance: few; CDR3aa: CASSDFRGDQPQHF; CDR3nt: TGTGCCAGCAGTGACTTCCGGGGAGATCAGCCCCAGCATTTT
v_gene: TRBV6-1; j_gene: TRBJ1-5; d_gene: NA; abundance: NA; CDR3aa: CASNIKSGNYQPQHF; CDR3nt: TGTGCCAGCAATATCAAATCCGGGAACTATCAGCCCCAGCATTTT
v_gene: TRBV6-4; j_gene: TRBJ2-6; d_gene: NA; abundance: few; CDR3aa: CARRGNRSSGANVLTF; CDR3nt: TGTGCCAGAAGAGGGAACCGCAGCTCTGGGGCCAACGTCCTGACTTTC
v_gene: TRBV15; j_gene: TRBJ2-6; d_gene: NA; abundance: NA; CDR3aa: CATSRGGSSDGSGANVLTF; CDR3nt: TGTGCCACCAGCAGAGGAGGGAGTTCGGACGGCTCTGGGGCCAACGTCCTGACTTTC
v_gene: TRBV5-1; j_gene: TRBJ2-3; d_gene: NA; abundance: NA; CDR3aa: CASRLTGTPTDTQYF; CDR3nt: TGCGCCAGCAGGCTAACCGGGACTCCCACAGATACGCAGTATTTT
v_gene: TRBV6-6; j_gene: TRBJ1-2; d_gene: NA; abundance: NA; CDR3aa: CASGQGNYGYTF; CDR3nt: TGTGCCAGCGGGCAGGGAAACTATGGCTACACCTTC
v_gene: TRBV4-3; j_gene: TRBJ2-3; d_gene: TRBD2; abundance: NA; CDR3aa: CASSHRTPGRGANTDTQYF; CDR3nt: TGCGCCAGCAGCCACAGGACGCCTGGGCGGGGGGCCAACACAGATACGCAGTATTTT
v_gene: TRBV6-6; j_gene: TRBJ1-5; d_gene: TRBD1; abundance: NA; CDR3aa: CASITGEPGGGPQHF; CDR3nt: TGTGCCAGCATTACAGGGGAACCCGGCGGGGGGCCCCAGCATTTT
v_gene: TRBV5-1; j_gene: TRBJ1-1; d_gene: TRBD1; abundance: NA; CDR3aa: CASSTSGTANTEAFF; CDR3nt: TGCGCCAGCAGCACGTCCGGGACAGCGAACACTGAAGCTTTCTTT
v_gene: TRBV2; j_gene: TRBJ2-2; d_gene: NA; abundance: NA; CDR3aa: CASLPGNTGELFF; CDR3nt: TGTGCCAGCCTCCCGGGCAACACCGGGGAGCTGTTTTTT
v_gene: TRBV5-6; j_gene: TRBJ1-4; d_gene: NA; abundance: NA; CDR3aa: CASSPRRGANEKLFF; CDR3nt: TGTGCCAGCAGCCCAAGACGAGGGGCTAATGAAAAACTGTTTTTT
v_gene: TRBV7-6; j_gene: TRBJ2-5; d_gene: TRBD2; abundance: NA; CDR3aa: CASSSLAGGPLETQYF; CDR3nt: TGTGCCAGCAGCTCCCTAGCGGGGGGGCCCTTAGAGACCCAGTACTTC
v_gene: TRBV5-4; j_gene: TRBJ1-1; d_gene: TRBD1; abundance: NA; CDR3aa: CASSLRDRETEAFF; CDR3nt: TGTGCCAGCAGCTTGAGGGACAGGGAAACTGAAGCTTTCTTT
v_gene: TRBV7-2; j_gene: TRBJ2-5; d_gene: TRBD2; abundance: NA; CDR3aa: CASSLEGHSGGARTQYF; CDR3nt: TGTGCCAGCAGCTTAGAGGGGCATAGCGGGGGGGCCAGGACCCAGTACTTC
v_gene: TRBV5-6; j_gene: TRBJ2-7; d_gene: NA; abundance: NA; CDR3aa: CASSQTGFYEQYF; CDR3nt: TGTGCCAGCAGCCAAACAGGTTTCTACGAGCAGTACTTC
v_gene: TRBV19; j_gene: TRBJ1-3; d_gene: TRBD1; abundance: NA; CDR3aa: CASSDDRVTSGNTIYF; CDR3nt: TGTGCCAGTAGTGACGACAGGGTCACCTCTGGAAACACCATATATTTT
v_gene: TRBV7-9; j_gene: TRBJ1-1; d_gene: NA; abundance: NA; CDR3aa: CASSPLGSLKEAFF; CDR3nt: TGTGCCAGCAGCCCCCTCGGGTCGCTCAAGGAAGCTTTCTTT